Each of the 4 T cell receptor beta chains below was sequenced from the same sample in a study of blood T cells in healthy people across ages. Next came a second PCR, run for about 7 to 11 cycles, which used a sample-barcoded 5' primer along with a J-beta primer mix. TCRdb re-analysed the 5' RACE reads in MiXCR, keeping a single row per CDR3 protein. This table holds fewer than 2,000,000 distinct CDR3 sequences, about 35% found once. Sequencing was carried out using blood. The receptors come from a young woman in good health.

The gene calls are TRBV7-8 and TRBJ2-1; D remains ambiguous. The CDR3 has 14 amino acids. CDR1 and CDR2 (germline): SGHVS, FQNEAQ. V was cut by 5 bases and J by 8 bases, with 16 bases left in between. In nucleotides, the CDR3 is TGTGCCAGCAGCCCCAGTTCTAGAGGCGATGAGCAGTTCTTC. Translating it yields CASSPSSRGDEQFF.

This clonotype was observed a few times. The rearrangement joins TRBV29-1 to TRBJ2-1, with 10 bases lining up with TRBD2. V dropped 5 bases and J dropped 7; count of bases not matched to a gene: 5. CDR3 length: 13 residues. Germline assignment: CDR1 SQVTM and CDR2 ANQGSEA. DNA of the CDR3: TGCAGCGTTCTAGCGGGAGCTGGGAATGAGCAGTTCTTC. Residues: CSVLAGAGNEQFF.

The chain is built from TRBV14 and TRBJ2-5; 8 positions agree with TRBD1. The CDR3 spans 17 residues. Germline values: CDR1 SGHDN, CDR2 FVKESK. Losses at the gene ends were 1 base for V and 1 base for J; bases not matched to a gene: 8. The chain's CDR3 is CASSQGDQGATQETQYF. The CDR3 region has the DNA TGTGCCAGCAGCCAAGGCGACCAGGGGGCCACCCAAGAGACCCAGTACTTC.

The CDR3 nucleotides read TGCAGTGCTAGAGACGTTCGGCAGGGAAGGCTCTACGAGCAGTACTTC. Its translation is CSARDVRQGRLYEQYF. This rearrangement joins TRBV20-1 to TRBJ2-7; D possibly corresponds to TRBD1 (5 bases). The germline V and J ends were trimmed by 0 bases and 3 bases, with 18 bases remaining between them. CDR3 length: 16 amino acids. CDR1 and CDR2 (germline): DFQATT, SNEGSKA (reference sequence).